This TCR beta chain was captured in a study of control samples from healthy donors and cancer patients. Generated by immunoSEQ multiplex PCR, the TCRdb table keeps only in-frame clones and is missing some. The table records 200,000 to 250,000 clones, just under 95% of them present only once. The ends were cut back, 9 bases at V and 2 bases at J, with 18 bases in the middle. The CDR3 totals 16 residues. Per germline, CDR1 KGHDR and CDR2 SFDVKD. The receptor was derived from a man aged 50-59 years in good health. Sequencing used blood. The gene calls are TRBV24-1 and TRBJ2-2; D call uncertain. CDR3 nucleotide sequence: TGTGCCACCCAACGGGCCGCGGAATATAACACCGGGGAGCTGTTTTTT. Protein: CATQRAAEYNTGELFF.